This TCR beta chain was sequenced during a study of CD8 T cells in ankylosing spondylitis. The J segment lost 2 bases and the V segment lost 5 bases, leaving 5 bases of the junction unmatched. CDR1 is SEHNR and CDR2 is FQNEAQ in the germline V gene (reference sequence). The CDR3 totals 14 residues. Generation of TCR beta libraries employed quantitative 5'-RACE incorporating molecular barcodes. TCRdb itself ran the 5' RACE reads through MiXCR, one entry per CDR3 protein. The sample lists about 35,000 distinct CDR3 sequences; about a tenth were seen once. Study-level points and caveats: Made up of eight or nine highly homologous variants, a TCR beta motif appeared characteristic of ankylosing spondylitis blood. Clones linked to disease, bearing a CD8+ phenotype, were relatively rare in peripheral blood.

This clonotype has more than one count but fewer than ten. Its antigen is unknown. The sequence derives from a male donor with ankylosing spondylitis or in good health (not recorded which). The specimen was blood, either unsorted or a sorted T cell fraction (not recorded which). The chain employs TRBV7-9 and TRBJ2-5; TRBD1 aligns across 7 bases. CDR3 bases: TGTGCCAGCAGCCCGGGACAGCGACAAGAGACCCAGTACTTC. Its translation: CASSPGQRQETQYF.